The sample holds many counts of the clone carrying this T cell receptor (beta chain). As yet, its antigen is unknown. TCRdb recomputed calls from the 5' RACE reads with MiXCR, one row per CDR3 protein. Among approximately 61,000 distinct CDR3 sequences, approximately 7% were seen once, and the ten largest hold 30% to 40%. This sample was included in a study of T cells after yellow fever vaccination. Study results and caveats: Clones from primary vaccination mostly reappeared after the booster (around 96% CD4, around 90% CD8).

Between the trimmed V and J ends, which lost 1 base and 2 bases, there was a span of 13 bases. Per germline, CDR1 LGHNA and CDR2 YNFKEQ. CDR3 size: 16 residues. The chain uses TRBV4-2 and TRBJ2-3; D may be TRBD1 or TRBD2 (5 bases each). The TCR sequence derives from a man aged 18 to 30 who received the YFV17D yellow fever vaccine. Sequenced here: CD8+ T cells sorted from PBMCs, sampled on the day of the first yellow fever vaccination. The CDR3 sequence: CASSQGDHSPTDTQYF. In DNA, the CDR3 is TGTGCCAGCAGCCAAGGGGACCATAGCCCCACAGATACGCAGTATTTT.